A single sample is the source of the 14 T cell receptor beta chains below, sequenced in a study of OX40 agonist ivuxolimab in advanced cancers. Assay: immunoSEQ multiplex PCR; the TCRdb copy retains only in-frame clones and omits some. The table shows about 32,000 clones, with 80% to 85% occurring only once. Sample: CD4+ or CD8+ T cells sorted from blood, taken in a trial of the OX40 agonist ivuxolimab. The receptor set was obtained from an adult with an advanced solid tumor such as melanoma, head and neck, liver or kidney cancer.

The CDR3 bases are TGTGCCAGCAGCCTCGGGAGGGAAACGGCAGATACGCAGTATTTT. Protein sequence: CASSLGRETADTQYF. The chain recombines TRBV7-9 with TRBJ2-3; 8 bases fit TRBD2. The CDR3 sequence is 15 residues long. Germline CDR1 SEHNR, CDR2 FQNEAQ (reference sequence). The V segment lost 5 bases and the J segment 4 bases; nucleotides outside the gene matches: 8.

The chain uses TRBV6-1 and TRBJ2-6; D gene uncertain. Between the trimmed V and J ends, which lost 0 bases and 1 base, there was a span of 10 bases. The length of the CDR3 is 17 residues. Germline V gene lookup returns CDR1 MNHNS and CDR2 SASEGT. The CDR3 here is CASSEAFPGSGANVLTF. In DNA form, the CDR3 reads TGTGCCAGCAGTGAAGCGTTTCCGGGTTCTGGGGCCAACGTCCTGACTTTC.

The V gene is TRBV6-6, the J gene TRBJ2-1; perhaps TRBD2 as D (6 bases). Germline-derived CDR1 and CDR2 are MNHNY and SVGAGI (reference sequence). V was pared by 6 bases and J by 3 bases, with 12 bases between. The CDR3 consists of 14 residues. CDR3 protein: CASSPGTDYNEQFF. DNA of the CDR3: TGTGCCAGCAGCCCCGGGACTGACTACAATGAGCAGTTCTTC.

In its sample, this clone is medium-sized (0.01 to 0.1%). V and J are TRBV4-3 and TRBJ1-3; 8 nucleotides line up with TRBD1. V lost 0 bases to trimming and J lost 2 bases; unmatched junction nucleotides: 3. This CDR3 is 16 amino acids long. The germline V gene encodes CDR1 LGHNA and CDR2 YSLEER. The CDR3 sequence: CASSQDPTGAGNTIYF. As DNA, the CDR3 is TGCGCCAGCAGCCAAGACCCGACAGGGGCTGGAAACACCATATATTTT.

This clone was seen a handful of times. The CDR3 DNA reads TGTGCCAGCAGCTTAGGGTCGGACTCATGGGAGACCCAGTACTTC. It yields the protein CASSLGSDSWETQYF. This chain joins TRBV11-2 and TRBJ2-5; a possible D gene is TRBD2 (5 bases). The germline V gene has CDR1 SGHAT and CDR2 FQNNGV. CDR3 size: 15 residues. V was clipped by 1 base and J by 5 bases, with 14 bases between them.

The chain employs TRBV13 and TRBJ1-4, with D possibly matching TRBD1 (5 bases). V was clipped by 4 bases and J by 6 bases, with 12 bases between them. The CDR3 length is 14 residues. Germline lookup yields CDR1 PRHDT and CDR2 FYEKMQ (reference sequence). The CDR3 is CASSSRDGDEKLFF. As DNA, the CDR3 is TGTGCCAGCAGCTCAAGGGACGGGGATGAAAAACTGTTTTTT.

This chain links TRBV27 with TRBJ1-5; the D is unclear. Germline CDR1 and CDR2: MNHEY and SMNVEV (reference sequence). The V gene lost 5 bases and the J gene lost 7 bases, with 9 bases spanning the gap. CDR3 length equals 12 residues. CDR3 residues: CASSPPGQPQHF. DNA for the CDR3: TGTGCCAGCAGTCCGCCGGGGCAGCCCCAGCATTTT.

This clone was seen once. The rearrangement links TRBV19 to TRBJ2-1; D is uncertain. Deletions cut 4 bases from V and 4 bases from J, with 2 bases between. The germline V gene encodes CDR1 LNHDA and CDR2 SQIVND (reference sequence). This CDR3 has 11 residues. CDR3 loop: CASSTYNEQFF. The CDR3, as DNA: TGTGCCAGTAGTACGTACAATGAGCAGTTCTTC.

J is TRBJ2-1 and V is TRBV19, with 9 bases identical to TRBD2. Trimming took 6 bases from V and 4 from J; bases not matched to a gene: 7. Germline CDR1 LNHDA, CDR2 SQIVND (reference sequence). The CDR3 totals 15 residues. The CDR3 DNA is TGTGCCAGTAGCCTTAGCGGGAGTTTATACAATGAGCAGTTCTTC. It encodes CASSLSGSLYNEQFF.

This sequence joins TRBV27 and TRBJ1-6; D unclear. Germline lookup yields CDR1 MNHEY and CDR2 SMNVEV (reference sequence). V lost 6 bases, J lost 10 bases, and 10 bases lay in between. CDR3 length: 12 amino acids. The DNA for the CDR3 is TGTGCCAGCAGCCCCAGGTTATCACCCCTCCACTTT. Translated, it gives CASSPRLSPLHF.

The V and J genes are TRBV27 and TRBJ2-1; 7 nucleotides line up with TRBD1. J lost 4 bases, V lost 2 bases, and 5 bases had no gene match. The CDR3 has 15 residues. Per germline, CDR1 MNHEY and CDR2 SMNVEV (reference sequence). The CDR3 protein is CASSLGRGNYNEQFF. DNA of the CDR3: TGTGCCAGCAGTTTAGGCAGGGGGAATTACAATGAGCAGTTCTTC.

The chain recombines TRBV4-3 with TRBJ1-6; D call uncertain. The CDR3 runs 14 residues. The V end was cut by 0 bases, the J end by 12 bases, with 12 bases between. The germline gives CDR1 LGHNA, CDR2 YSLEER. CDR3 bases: TGCGCCAGCAGCCAAGACCCGCTTAGAGGACCCCTCCACTTT. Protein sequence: CASSQDPLRGPLHF.

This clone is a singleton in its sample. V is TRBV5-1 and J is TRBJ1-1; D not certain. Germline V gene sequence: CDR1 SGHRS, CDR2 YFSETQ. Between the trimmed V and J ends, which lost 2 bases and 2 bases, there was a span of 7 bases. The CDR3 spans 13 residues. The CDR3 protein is CASSFSGNTEAFF. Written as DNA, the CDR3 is TGCGCCAGCAGCTTCTCCGGAAACACTGAAGCTTTCTTT. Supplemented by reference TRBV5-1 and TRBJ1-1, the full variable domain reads KAGVTQTPRYLIKTRGQQVTLSCSPISGHRSVSWYQQTPGQGLQFLFEYFSETQRNKGNFPGRFSGRQFSNSRSEMNVSTLELGDSALYLCASSFSGNTEAFFGQGTRLTVV.

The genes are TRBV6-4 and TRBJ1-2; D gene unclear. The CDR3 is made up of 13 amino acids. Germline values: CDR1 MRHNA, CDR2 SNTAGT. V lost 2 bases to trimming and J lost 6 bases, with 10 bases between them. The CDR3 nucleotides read TGTGCCAGCAGTGACGGAGCCGCGGATGGCTACACCTTC. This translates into CASSDGAADGYTF.